The sequence of this T cell receptor (beta chain) was determined in a study of beta chain bispecific antibodies for T cell cancers. CDR3 length: 13 amino acids. CDR1 is GTSNPN, CDR2 SVGIG, per germline (reference sequence). V lost 3 bases, J lost 4 bases, and 12 bases lay in between. Via MiXCR, TCRdb re-called the 5' RACE reads, giving one row per CDR3 protein. The table includes about 20,000 distinct CDR3 sequences, more than 2% detected once. In this sample, this clonotype turned up many times. The target antigen is unknown. Blood mononuclear cells were expanded for 2 to 3 days using either OKT3 anti-CD3 antibody or CD3/CD28 beads. Some 50,000 normal T cells were cocultured with some 50,000 target cells and bispecific antibody. General study results and limits: Versus anti-CD19, anti-TRBV12 exposure cut the TRBV12-3 share of TRBV signal by over 98%. The leukemia cells, rather than normal T cells, gave most of the targeted TRBV signal.

The rearrangement links TRBV30 to TRBJ1-2; tentatively, D is TRBD1 (5 bases). This specimen consisted of healthy donor T cells cultured with leukemia cells, obtained from a culture containing a bispecific antibody targeting TCR Vbeta12. This clonotype originated in a human donor in good health. Some clones in this sample may be carry-over from other donors' samples. The DNA of the CDR3 is TGTGCCTGGAGGAAGGGGATAGGCTATGGCTACACCTTC. Protein: CAWRKGIGYGYTF.